The 27 T cell receptor beta chains in this list originate from one sample, sequenced in a study of T-cell reconstitution after alpha-beta-depleted transplantation in children. As it was prepared, the TCRbeta library received unique molecular identifiers. One entry per CDR3 protein, called by TCRdb with MiXCR from the PCR reads. Of under 250,000 distinct CDR3 sequences in the sample, roughly a quarter were seen once. Sequenced material: PBMCs, mostly from graft donor cells, taken 360 days after TCRalphabeta/CD19-depleted stem cell transplant. The receptor set was obtained from a female patient between 2 and 15 years old who had a stem cell transplant for congenital amegakaryocytic thrombocytopenia, so the T cells may come from the graft donor.

This clonotype occurred a few times. This chain uses TRBV18 with TRBJ2-7; D is perhaps TRBD2 (5 bases). Germline V gives CDR1 KGHSH, CDR2 LQKENI. Trimming pared 2 bases from V and 2 bases from J, leaving 10 bases between. The CDR3 spans 14 residues. The CDR3 loop is CASSPGSLTYEQYF. Written as DNA, the CDR3 is TGTGCCAGCTCACCAGGGAGCTTAACCTACGAGCAGTACTTC.

This rearrangement joins TRBV28 to TRBJ1-2, with TRBD1 as a possible D gene (5 bases). Between the trimmed V and J ends, which lost 4 bases and 4 bases, there was a span of 13 bases. The CDR3 has 14 residues. CDR1 MDHEN and CDR2 SYDVKM come from the germline V gene. CDR3 region: CASSSPGTSYGYTF. CDR3 DNA sequence: TGTGCCAGCAGTTCCCCCGGGACCAGCTATGGCTACACCTTC.

The V call is TRBV11-1, the J call TRBJ2-7; TRBD2 matches 11 bases. V was pared by 5 bases and J by 6 bases, with 9 bases of the junction left unmatched. Germline CDR1 SGHAT, CDR2 FQDESV (reference sequence). The CDR3 covers 15 residues. The chain's CDR3 is CASSPRLAGRSEQYF. In DNA, the CDR3 is TGTGCCAGCAGCCCAAGACTAGCGGGACGATCCGAGCAGTACTTC.

The V gene is TRBV30, the J gene TRBJ2-3; TRBD2 might be the D (6 bases). CDR3 length: 16 amino acids. V lost 0 bases to trimming and J lost 8 bases, with 21 bases between them. The germline V gene has CDR1 GTSNPN and CDR2 SVGIG (reference sequence). CDR3 bases: TGTGCCTGGAGTGTAGGATCTAGCGTCGACTCTGGTACGCAGTATTTT. As protein: CAWSVGSSVDSGTQYF.

The chain joins TRBV7-6 to TRBJ2-5, with TRBD2 matching 11 bases. V was pared by 5 bases and J by 4 bases, with 9 bases of the junction left unmatched. The CDR3 is made up of 16 amino acids. CDR1 and CDR2 (germline): SGHVS, FNYEAQ. CDR3 DNA: TGTGCCAGCAGCCATGAACTAGCGGGGGAAGGAGAGACCCAGTACTTC. Its protein is CASSHELAGEGETQYF.

This clonotype was observed a handful of times. This chain uses TRBV11-2 with TRBJ2-2; either TRBD1 or TRBD2 may fit D (5 bases each). Between the trimmed V and J ends, which lost 6 bases and 2 bases, there was a span of 16 bases. This CDR3 is 16 amino acids long. Germline V lookup: CDR1 SGHAT, CDR2 FQNNGV. CDR3 loop: CASRPAGTANTGELFF. For the CDR3, the DNA is TGTGCCAGCAGACCAGCCGGGACGGCTAACACCGGGGAGCTGTTTTTT.

This clonotype was counted a few times. The chain links TRBV30 to TRBJ2-1, with D unclear. Germline values: CDR1 GTSNPN, CDR2 SVGIG (reference sequence). The length of the CDR3 is 14 residues. Trimming took 7 bases from V and 2 from J, leaving 15 bases between them. CDR3: CASSNKTTYNEQFF. The CDR3, as DNA: TGTGCCTCATCCAACAAGACAACCTACAATGAGCAGTTCTTC.

This clonotype was detected only once. CDR3 protein: CASRSEGDSPLHF. In DNA form, the CDR3 reads TGTGCCAGCAGGAGCGAGGGGGATTCACCCCTCCACTTT. V gene TRBV6-2 or TRBV6-3 combines with J gene TRBJ1-6; D may be TRBD1 (6 bases). The CDR3 covers 13 residues. Germline CDR1 reads MNHEY; CDR2 reads SVGEGT. V lost 6 bases and J lost 8, with 11 bases in between.

This clonotype was detected many times. The CDR3 is CASRGPAGSISYEQYF. CDR3 coding DNA: TGTGCCAGCAGAGGTCCGGCGGGATCGATCTCCTACGAGCAGTACTTC. V is TRBV28 and J is TRBJ2-7; D might be TRBD2 (6 bases). V lost 6 bases and J 0 bases, leaving 18 bases between the germline ends. This CDR3 spans 16 amino acids. From germline, CDR1 is MDHEN and CDR2 SYDVKM.

This clonotype was seen many times. Here the CDR3 DNA reads TGCGCCAGCAGCTTGGATCCGGGACTTAGCACAGATACGCAGTATTTT. This codes for CASSLDPGLSTDTQYF. This rearrangement joins TRBV5-1 to TRBJ2-3; D possibly corresponds to TRBD2 (6 bases). This CDR3 has 16 amino acids. The germline CDR1 and CDR2 sequences are SGHRS and YFSETQ. V dropped 0 bases and J dropped 0 bases, with 11 bases sitting between them.

This clonotype appeared a few times. This sequence joins TRBV20-1 and TRBJ1-6; D is perhaps TRBD1 (5 bases). The CDR3 is made up of 12 amino acids. Germline-derived CDR1 and CDR2 are DFQATT and SNEGSKA (reference sequence). V gave up 3 bases and J gave up 7 bases, with 7 bases separating them. CDR3 region: CSARGPNSPLHF. In DNA, the CDR3 is TGCAGTGCTAGGGGACCAAATTCACCCCTCCACTTT.

This clonotype showed up just a few times. V and J are TRBV15 and TRBJ1-1; the match to TRBD1 covers 7 bases. The CDR3 has 13 amino acids. Germline trimming cut 8 bases from V and 4 bases from J; bases unmatched to any gene: 7. Germline-derived CDR1 and CDR2 are LNHNV and YYDKDF (reference sequence). CDR3 nucleotide sequence: TGTGCCACCCGACAGGGTTTAAGCACTGAAGCTTTCTTT. Encoded protein: CATRQGLSTEAFF.

The J gene is TRBJ2-5, the V gene TRBV29-1; D may match TRBD1 or TRBD2 (5 bases each). Germline V gene data show CDR1 as SQVTM and CDR2 as ANQGSEA. The CDR3 spans 13 residues. Trimming cost V 3 bases and J 7 bases, with 15 bases left between them. CDR3 sequence (DNA): TGCAGCGTTGAGGGGGTTAGCATGCTGACCCAGTACTTC. Translating gives CSVEGVSMLTQYF.

The chain uses TRBV29-1 and TRBJ2-3; D is perhaps TRBD1 (6 bases). The V gene's germline CDR1 is SQVTM and CDR2 ANQGSEA. The CDR3 consists of 15 residues. V lost 6 bases to trimming and J lost 3 bases, with 19 bases between them. Here the CDR3 DNA reads TGCAGCGTGTCTAGGGGGACGCCTAAAACAGATACGCAGTATTTT. Translation gives CSVSRGTPKTDTQYF.

The genes are TRBV2 and TRBJ2-5; TRBD1 is a possible D gene (6 bases). The CDR3 runs to 15 residues. CDR1 and CDR2 from the germline V gene are SNHLY and FYNNEI. With 6 bases removed from V and 3 bases from J, the gap between germline ends came to 17 bases. CDR3 DNA sequence: TGTGCCAGCAGAGATTACAGGGAAAGGGAAGAGACCCAGTACTTC. Protein product: CASRDYREREETQYF.

The table lists this clonotype with many counts. The V gene is TRBV29-1, the J gene TRBJ2-3; 8 bases line up with TRBD2. The junction had 10 bases not matched to a gene; V was cut back by 4 bases and J by 4 bases. Germline values: CDR1 SQVTM, CDR2 ANQGSEA. CDR3 length: 15 residues. The CDR3 region has the DNA TGCAGCGTTGTCTCCGGACTAGCTGTGTCAGATACGCAGTATTTT. Encoded protein: CSVVSGLAVSDTQYF.

This clonotype was seen a handful of times. The chain employs TRBV12-3 or TRBV12-4 and TRBJ2-7; 9 nucleotides line up with TRBD2. Trimming at V came to 8 bases and at J to 5 bases, leaving 7 bases not matched to a gene. CDR3 length: 13 amino acids. The CDR3 nucleotides read TGTGCCAGCCAAATAGCGGGGGAAAACGAGCAGTACTTC. Translated, it gives CASQIAGENEQYF.

V is TRBV25-1 and J is TRBJ2-3; D call uncertain. Trimming pared 5 bases from V and 6 bases from J, leaving 12 bases between. There are 13 residues in the CDR3. Germline V gene sequence: CDR1 MGHDK, CDR2 SYGVNS. In DNA, the CDR3 is TGTGCCAGCAGTATCAATATGGGGGATACGCAGTATTTT. Translated, it gives CASSINMGDTQYF.

This chain uses TRBV27 with TRBJ2-6; D remains unclear. This CDR3 is built from 15 residues. Trimming removed 5 bases from V and 0 bases from J, with 8 bases in between. Germline lookup yields CDR1 MNHEY and CDR2 SMNVEV (reference sequence). Here the CDR3 DNA reads TGTGCCAGCAGTCTGAAGGGCTCTGGGGCCAACGTCCTGACTTTC. Amino acid sequence: CASSLKGSGANVLTF.

This clonotype was counted at least ten times. The chain combines TRBV7-8 with TRBJ2-5; TRBD1 aligns across 9 bases. The length of the CDR3 is 15 residues. Germline CDR1 SGHVS, CDR2 FQNEAQ. With V trimmed by 5 bases and J by 0 bases, 4 bases remained unmatched. The CDR3 spells CASSNRDRDQETQYF. DNA of the CDR3: TGTGCCAGCAGCAACCGGGACAGGGACCAAGAGACCCAGTACTTC.

This clonotype was seen a handful of times. The genes are TRBV29-1 and TRBJ2-1, with 15 bases matching TRBD2. Germline V gene lookup returns CDR1 SQVTM and CDR2 ANQGSEA. V dropped 4 bases and J dropped 8; count of bases not matched to a gene: 3. This CDR3 has 14 residues. Here the CDR3 reads CSVGTSGGVYEQFF. CDR3 nucleotide sequence: TGCAGCGTTGGGACTAGCGGGGGGGTATATGAGCAGTTCTTC.

This rearrangement joins TRBV12-3 or TRBV12-4 to TRBJ2-2; the match to TRBD2 covers 14 bases. Trimming at V came to 4 bases and at J to 7 bases, leaving 5 bases not matched to a gene. The CDR3 is 16 amino acids. The CDR3 DNA is TGTGCCAGCAGTTCCCGACTAGCGGGAGGGTTCGGGGAGCTGTTTTTT. It codes for CASSSRLAGGFGELFF.

This clonotype was observed many times. Here the CDR3 reads CASSVQRGFETQYF. The CDR3 nucleotides read TGTGCCAGCAGTGTTCAGCGGGGGTTTGAGACCCAGTACTTC. The V gene is TRBV28, the J gene TRBJ2-5, with TRBD2 matching over 8 bases. Per germline, CDR1 MDHEN and CDR2 SYDVKM. V trimming: 5 bases; J trimming: 5 bases; junction bases outside the gene matches: 7. This CDR3 has 14 residues. The full variable domain, rest sourced from reference TRBV28 and TRBJ2-5, is DVKVTQSSRYLVKRTGEKVFLECVQDMDHENMFWYRQDPGLGLRLIYFSYDVKMKEKGDIPEGYSVSREKKERFSLILESASTNQTSMYLCASSVQRGFETQYFGPGTRLLVL.

J is TRBJ2-1 and V is TRBV3-1, with TRBD2 identical over 7 bases. The V segment lost 0 bases and the J segment 0 bases; nucleotides outside the gene matches: 14. The length of the CDR3 is 20 residues. The germline CDR1 and CDR2 sequences are LGHDT and YNNKEL (reference sequence). CDR3 residues: CASSQDLGREALSSYNEQFF. CDR3 sequence (DNA): TGTGCCAGCAGCCAAGATTTAGGCCGGGAGGCCCTGAGCTCCTACAATGAGCAGTTCTTC.

The rearrangement joins TRBV20-1 to TRBJ2-7, with TRBD2 matching over 7 bases. J was trimmed by 2 bases and V by 5 bases; bases with no gene match: 18. The germline V gene has CDR1 DFQATT and CDR2 SNEGSKA (reference sequence). The length of the CDR3 is 17 residues. The DNA for the CDR3 is TGCAGTGCTCGGCGTGGGGGAGGGGCGGGCCGAACCTACGAGCAGTACTTC. It codes for CSARRGGGAGRTYEQYF.

This clonotype has a count of ten or more. This rearrangement joins TRBV7-3 to TRBJ2-1; 7 bases map to TRBD1. Trimming cost V 5 bases and J 6 bases; bases outside gene matches: 7. The V gene's germline CDR1 is SGHTA and CDR2 FQGTGA. This CDR3 has 14 amino acids. CDR3 sequence (DNA): TGTGCCAGCAGCCAAGGGACAGTCAGCAATGAGCAGTTCTTC. Its protein product is CASSQGTVSNEQFF.

There are a few counts of this clonotype. V and J are TRBV21-1 and TRBJ1-3. TRBV21-1 has pseudogene status. CDR3 length: 15 amino acids. The chain's CDR3 is CASSKVPCSGNTIYF. The CDR3 DNA sequence: TGTGCCAGCAGCAAAGTTCCATGCTCTGGAAACACCATATATTTT.